The T cell receptor (beta chain) under discussion was sequenced for a study of blood T cell repertoires in COVID-19 (dated by TCRdb to the early 2020s). Notes on the research overall: The collaborator samples originated in the United States, Italy and Spain and spanned the acute and convalescent phases of COVID-19. A de-identified subject ID, COVID-19 status, age in years and sex were almost always included in the sample metadata. HLA class I and class II types, where available, came from metadata supplied by the sample provider rather than from assay-based typing. The dataset comprised deeply sampled blood TCRbeta repertoires from subjects exposed to, actively infected with, or recovered from COVID-19. The material from the prospective study consisted of cDNA or gDNA derived from T cells, B-cell-depleted T cells, or PBMCs. Samples came from the ongoing ImmuneRACE study (first 160 participants) plus 1,254 subjects from 6 global collaborators. The repertoires were released in a freely available public database meant as a resource for research on the immune response to SARS-CoV-2. On the study overall, not on this receptor specifically: Clinical and demographic metadata were provided uncurated, with the amount varying by source and participant.

Comment on this clone: Its antigen is unknown. Nothing much larger sits one base from this clone, and base qualities are not available.

TCRbeta CDR3 regions were amplified from genomic DNA using the immunoSEQ Assay, a bias-controlled multiplex PCR. Per the source publication's procedure: Nucleated cell counts per sample were estimated from amplification of reference gene primers within the assay. Sequence reads were collapsed and filtered to measure the absolute abundance of every unique TCRbeta CDR3 rearrangement. Productive Simpson clonality was computed per sample as the square root of Simpson's diversity index over productive rearrangements. TCRdb provides this immuneACCESS table in a form limited to in-frame rearrangements. Some clones are lacking; in checked studies, under half of them reflect an unresolved V gene, and why the rest are absent is not known. The V and J calls and clone size come from that table; D and trimming were worked out from the DNA. The table for this sample lists about 59,000 clones; around 92% of them were counted only once. Of the sample, around 9.4% is held by the ten largest clones.

The CDR3 spans 17 residues, from the cysteine through the phenylalanine. Left in the record is the CDR3 DNA by itself, 51 bases read in frame from the first base. As encoded in the germline V gene, CDR1 is SGHAT while CDR2 is FQNNGV. Trimming leaves V shorter by 5 bases and J shorter by 1 base, with the junction holding 8 bases beyond the gene matches. Whole blood was collected in K2EDTA tubes by collaborating institutions according to the institutions' own protocols. For TCRbeta analysis, collaborators shipped samples as frozen whole blood, isolated PBMCs, or DNA extracted from either of those sample types.

The specimen was peripheral blood. The sequence was obtained from a human donor in a cohort sampled during active COVID-19. The chain joins TRBV11-2 to TRBJ2-1; TRBD2 lines up with 10 middle nucleotides. CDR3 sequence: CASSPPPSGSSYNEQFF. The DNA sequence follows: TGTGCCAGCAGCCCGCCCCCTAGCGGGAGTTCCTACAATGAGCAGTTCTTC.